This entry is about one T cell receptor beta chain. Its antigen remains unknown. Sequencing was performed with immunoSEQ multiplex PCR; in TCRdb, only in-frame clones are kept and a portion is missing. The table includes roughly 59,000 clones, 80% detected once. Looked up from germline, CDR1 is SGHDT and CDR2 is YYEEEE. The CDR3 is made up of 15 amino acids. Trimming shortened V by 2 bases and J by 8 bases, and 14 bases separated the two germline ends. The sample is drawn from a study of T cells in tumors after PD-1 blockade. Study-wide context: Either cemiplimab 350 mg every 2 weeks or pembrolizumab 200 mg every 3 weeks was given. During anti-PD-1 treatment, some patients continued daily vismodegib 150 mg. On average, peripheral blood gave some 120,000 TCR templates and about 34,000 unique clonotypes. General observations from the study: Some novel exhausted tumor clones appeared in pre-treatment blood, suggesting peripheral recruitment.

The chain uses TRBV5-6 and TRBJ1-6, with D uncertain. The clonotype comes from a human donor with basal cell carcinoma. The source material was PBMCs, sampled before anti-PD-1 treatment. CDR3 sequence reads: CASSFGSRGDSPLHF. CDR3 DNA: TGTGCCAGCAGCTTCGGGTCCCGTGGGGATTCACCCCTCCACTTT.